This paragraph covers one T cell receptor (beta chain) sequence. Its antigen is unidentified. Assay: immunoSEQ multiplex PCR; the TCRdb copy retains only in-frame clones and omits some. Of over 100,000 clones listed, roughly four fifths are singletons. The sample originates from a study of T cell responses to AZD1222 COVID-19 vaccine. Trimming stripped 1 base from V and 4 bases from J, with 10 bases between. This CDR3 region has 14 residues. Germline V gene data show CDR1 as MGHRA and CDR2 as YSYEKL. Findings of the study overall: Clonal diversity was possibly underestimated, and the donors were mostly white British, with more females. A reported finding is that nearly half of spike-specific TCRs target unmutated variant regions. AZD1222 recipients seropositive at baseline numbered only six or seven. Every sample of the repertoires postdated the peak T cell response.

The chain carries TRBV4-1 and TRBJ2-5; no firm D call. The specimen was peripheral blood, collected on day 0 of AZD1222 vaccination. The source is an adult in good health. This chain's CDR3 is CASSQGEAAETQYF. The CDR3 coding sequence is TGCGCCAGCAGCCAAGGGGAAGCAGCAGAGACCCAGTACTTC.